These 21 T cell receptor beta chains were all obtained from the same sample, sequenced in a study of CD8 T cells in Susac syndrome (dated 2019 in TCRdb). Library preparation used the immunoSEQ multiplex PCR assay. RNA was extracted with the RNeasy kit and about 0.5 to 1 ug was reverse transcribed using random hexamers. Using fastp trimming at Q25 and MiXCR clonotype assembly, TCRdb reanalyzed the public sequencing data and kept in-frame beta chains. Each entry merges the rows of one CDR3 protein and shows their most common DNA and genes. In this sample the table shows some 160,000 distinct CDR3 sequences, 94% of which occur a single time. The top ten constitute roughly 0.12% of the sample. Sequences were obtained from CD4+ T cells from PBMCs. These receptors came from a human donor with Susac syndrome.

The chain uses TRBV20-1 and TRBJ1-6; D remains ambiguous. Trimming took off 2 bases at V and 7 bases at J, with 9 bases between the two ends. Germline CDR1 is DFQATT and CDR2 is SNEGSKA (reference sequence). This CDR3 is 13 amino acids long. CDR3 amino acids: CSARREANSPLHF. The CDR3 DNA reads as TGCAGTGCTAGAAGGGAAGCCAATTCACCCCTCCACTTT.

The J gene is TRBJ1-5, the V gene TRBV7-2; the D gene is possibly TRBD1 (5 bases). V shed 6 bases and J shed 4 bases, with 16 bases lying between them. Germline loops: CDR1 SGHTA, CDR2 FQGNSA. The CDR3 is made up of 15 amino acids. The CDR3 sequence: CASRPRTGQNQPQHF. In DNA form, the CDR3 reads TGTGCCAGCAGACCCCGAACAGGCCAGAATCAGCCCCAGCATTTT.

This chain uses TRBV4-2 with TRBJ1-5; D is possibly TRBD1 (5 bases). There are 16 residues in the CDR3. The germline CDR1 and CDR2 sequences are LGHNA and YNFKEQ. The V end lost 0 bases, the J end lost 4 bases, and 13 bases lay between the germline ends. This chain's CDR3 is CASSQDSAGWNQPQHF. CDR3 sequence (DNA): TGTGCCAGCAGCCAAGATTCGGCAGGGTGGAATCAGCCCCAGCATTTT.

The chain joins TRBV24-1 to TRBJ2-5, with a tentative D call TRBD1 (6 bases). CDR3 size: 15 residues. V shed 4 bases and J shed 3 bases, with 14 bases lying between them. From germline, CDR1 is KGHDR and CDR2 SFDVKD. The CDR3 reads CATSESTGTKETQYF. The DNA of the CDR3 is TGTGCCACCAGTGAATCGACCGGGACAAAAGAGACCCAGTACTTC.

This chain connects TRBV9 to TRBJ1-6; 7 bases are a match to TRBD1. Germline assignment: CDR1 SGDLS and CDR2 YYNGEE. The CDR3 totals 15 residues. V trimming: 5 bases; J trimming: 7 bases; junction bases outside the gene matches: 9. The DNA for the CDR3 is TGTGCCAGCAGAGATGCCCGGGACAGCAATTCACCCCTCCACTTT. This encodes CASRDARDSNSPLHF.

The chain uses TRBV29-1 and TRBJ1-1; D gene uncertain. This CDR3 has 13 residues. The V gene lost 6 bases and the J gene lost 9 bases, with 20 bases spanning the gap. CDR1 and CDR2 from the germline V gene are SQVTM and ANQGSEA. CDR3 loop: CSVVFFGPSQAFF. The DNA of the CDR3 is TGCAGCGTGGTGTTTTTCGGGCCCTCACAAGCTTTCTTT. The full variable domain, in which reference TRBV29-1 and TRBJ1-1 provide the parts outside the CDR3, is SAVISQKPSRDICQRGTSLTIQCQVDSQVTMMFWYRQQPGQSLTLIATANQGSEATYESGFVIDKFPISRPNLTFSTLTVSNMSPEDSSIYLCSVVFFGPSQAFFGQGTRLTVV.

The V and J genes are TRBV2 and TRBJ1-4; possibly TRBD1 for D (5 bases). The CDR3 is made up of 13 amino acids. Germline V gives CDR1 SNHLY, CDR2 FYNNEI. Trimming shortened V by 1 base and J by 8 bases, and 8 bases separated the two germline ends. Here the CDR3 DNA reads TGTGCCAGCAGTGAAGGGGACGGCGAAAAACTGTTTTTT. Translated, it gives CASSEGDGEKLFF.

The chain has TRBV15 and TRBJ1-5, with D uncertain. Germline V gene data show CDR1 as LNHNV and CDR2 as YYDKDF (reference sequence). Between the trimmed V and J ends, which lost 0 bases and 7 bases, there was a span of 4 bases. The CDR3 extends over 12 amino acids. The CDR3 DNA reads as TGTGCCACCAGCAGAGAACGACAGCCCCAGCATTTT. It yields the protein CATSRERQPQHF. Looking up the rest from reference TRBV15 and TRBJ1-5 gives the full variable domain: DAMVIQNPRYQVTQFGKPVTLSCSQTLNHNVMYWYQQKSSQAPKLLFHYYDKDFNNEADTPDNFQSRRPNTSFCFLDIRSPGLGDTAMYLCATSRERQPQHFGDGTRLSIL.

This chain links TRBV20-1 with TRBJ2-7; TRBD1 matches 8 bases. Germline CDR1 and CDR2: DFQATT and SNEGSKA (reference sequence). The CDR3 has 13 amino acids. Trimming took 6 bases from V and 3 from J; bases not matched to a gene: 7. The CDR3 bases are TGCAGTGCGGCACAGGGGGTACGCTACGAGCAGTACTTC. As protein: CSAAQGVRYEQYF.

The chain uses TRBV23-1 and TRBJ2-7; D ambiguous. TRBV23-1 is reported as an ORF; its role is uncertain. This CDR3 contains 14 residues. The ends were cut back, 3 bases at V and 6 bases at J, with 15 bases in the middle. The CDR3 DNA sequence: TGCGCCAGCAGTCACGGGTTAAGCGTTTGCGAGCAGTACTTC. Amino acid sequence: CASSHGLSVCEQYF.

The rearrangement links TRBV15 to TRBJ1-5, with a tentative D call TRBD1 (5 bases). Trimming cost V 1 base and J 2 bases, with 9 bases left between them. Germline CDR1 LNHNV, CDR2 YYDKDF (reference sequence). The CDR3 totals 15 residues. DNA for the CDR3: TGTGCCACCAGCAGAGGGCCGGGGGGCAATCAGCCCCAGCATTTT. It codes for CATSRGPGGNQPQHF.

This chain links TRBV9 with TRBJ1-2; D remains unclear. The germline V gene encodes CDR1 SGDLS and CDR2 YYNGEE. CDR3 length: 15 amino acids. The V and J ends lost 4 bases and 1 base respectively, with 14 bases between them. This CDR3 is CASSPRDEVNYGYTF. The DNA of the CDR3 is TGTGCCAGCAGCCCACGGGATGAAGTTAACTATGGCTACACCTTC.

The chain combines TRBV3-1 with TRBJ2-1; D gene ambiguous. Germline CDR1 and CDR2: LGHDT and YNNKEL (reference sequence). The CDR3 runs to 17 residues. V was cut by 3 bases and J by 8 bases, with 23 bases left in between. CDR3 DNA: TGTGCCAGCAGCCAGGCCCTATACTATCGATCTACCCATGAGCAGTTCTTC. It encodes CASSQALYYRSTHEQFF.

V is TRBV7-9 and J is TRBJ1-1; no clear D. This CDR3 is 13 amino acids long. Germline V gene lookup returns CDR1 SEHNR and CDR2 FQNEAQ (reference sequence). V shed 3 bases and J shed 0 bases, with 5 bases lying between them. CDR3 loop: CASSFGMNTEAFF. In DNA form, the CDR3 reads TGTGCCAGCAGCTTCGGCATGAACACTGAAGCTTTCTTT.

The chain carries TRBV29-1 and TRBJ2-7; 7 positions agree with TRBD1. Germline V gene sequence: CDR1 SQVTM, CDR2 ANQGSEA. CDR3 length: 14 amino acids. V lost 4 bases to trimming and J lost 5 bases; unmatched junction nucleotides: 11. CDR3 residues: CSVGSGRGIDEQYF. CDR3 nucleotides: TGCAGCGTTGGCTCAGGCAGGGGGATCGACGAGCAGTACTTC.

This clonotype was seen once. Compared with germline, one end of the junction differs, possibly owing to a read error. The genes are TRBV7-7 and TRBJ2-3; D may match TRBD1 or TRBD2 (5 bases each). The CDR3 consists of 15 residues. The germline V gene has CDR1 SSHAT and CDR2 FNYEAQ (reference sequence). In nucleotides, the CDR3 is TGTGCTAGCAGCAACGGGGACGCTAGCACAGATACGCAGTATTTT. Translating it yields CASSNGDASTDTQYF.

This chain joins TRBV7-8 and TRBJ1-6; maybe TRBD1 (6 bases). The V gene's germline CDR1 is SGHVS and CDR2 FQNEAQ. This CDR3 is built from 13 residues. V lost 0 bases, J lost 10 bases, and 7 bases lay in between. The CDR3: CASSLAGASPLHF. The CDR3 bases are TGTGCCAGCAGCTTAGCGGGGGCGTCACCCCTCCACTTT.

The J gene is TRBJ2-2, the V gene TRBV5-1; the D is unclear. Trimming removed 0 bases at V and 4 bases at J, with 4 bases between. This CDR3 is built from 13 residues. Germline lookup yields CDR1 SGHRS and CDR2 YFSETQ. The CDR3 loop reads CASSLGVTGELFF. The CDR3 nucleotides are TGCGCCAGCAGCTTGGGGGTCACCGGGGAGCTGTTTTTT. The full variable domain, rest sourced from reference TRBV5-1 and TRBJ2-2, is KAGVTQTPRYLIKTRGQQVTLSCSPISGHRSVSWYQQTPGQGLQFLFEYFSETQRNKGNFPGRFSGRQFSNSRSEMNVSTLELGDSALYLCASSLGVTGELFFGEGSRLTVL.

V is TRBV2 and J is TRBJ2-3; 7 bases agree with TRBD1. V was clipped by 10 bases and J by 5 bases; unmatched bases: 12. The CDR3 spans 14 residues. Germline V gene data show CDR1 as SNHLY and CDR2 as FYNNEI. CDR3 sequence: CATGQDTPLDTQYF. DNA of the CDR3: TGTGCCACCGGACAGGACACCCCTCTAGATACGCAGTATTTT.

CDR3 sequence (DNA): TGCGCCAGCAGCCCGAGGGCCAGGCCTCAAGAGACCCAGTACTTC. Protein: CASSPRARPQETQYF. V is TRBV5-1 and J is TRBJ2-5, with D possibly TRBD2 on 5 matching bases. The CDR3 contains 15 residues. The V and J ends lost 4 bases and 2 bases respectively, with 15 bases between them. Germline assignment: CDR1 SGHRS and CDR2 YFSETQ. Filled out from reference TRBV5-1 and TRBJ2-5, the complete variable domain reads KAGVTQTPRYLIKTRGQQVTLSCSPISGHRSVSWYQQTPGQGLQFLFEYFSETQRNKGNFPGRFSGRQFSNSRSEMNVSTLELGDSALYLCASSPRARPQETQYFGPGTRLLVL.

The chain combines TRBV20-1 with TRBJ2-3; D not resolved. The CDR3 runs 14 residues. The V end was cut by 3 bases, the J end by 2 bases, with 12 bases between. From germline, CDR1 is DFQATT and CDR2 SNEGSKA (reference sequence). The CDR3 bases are TGCAGTGCTAGTACCGGACCCCTCACAGATACGCAGTATTTT. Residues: CSASTGPLTDTQYF.